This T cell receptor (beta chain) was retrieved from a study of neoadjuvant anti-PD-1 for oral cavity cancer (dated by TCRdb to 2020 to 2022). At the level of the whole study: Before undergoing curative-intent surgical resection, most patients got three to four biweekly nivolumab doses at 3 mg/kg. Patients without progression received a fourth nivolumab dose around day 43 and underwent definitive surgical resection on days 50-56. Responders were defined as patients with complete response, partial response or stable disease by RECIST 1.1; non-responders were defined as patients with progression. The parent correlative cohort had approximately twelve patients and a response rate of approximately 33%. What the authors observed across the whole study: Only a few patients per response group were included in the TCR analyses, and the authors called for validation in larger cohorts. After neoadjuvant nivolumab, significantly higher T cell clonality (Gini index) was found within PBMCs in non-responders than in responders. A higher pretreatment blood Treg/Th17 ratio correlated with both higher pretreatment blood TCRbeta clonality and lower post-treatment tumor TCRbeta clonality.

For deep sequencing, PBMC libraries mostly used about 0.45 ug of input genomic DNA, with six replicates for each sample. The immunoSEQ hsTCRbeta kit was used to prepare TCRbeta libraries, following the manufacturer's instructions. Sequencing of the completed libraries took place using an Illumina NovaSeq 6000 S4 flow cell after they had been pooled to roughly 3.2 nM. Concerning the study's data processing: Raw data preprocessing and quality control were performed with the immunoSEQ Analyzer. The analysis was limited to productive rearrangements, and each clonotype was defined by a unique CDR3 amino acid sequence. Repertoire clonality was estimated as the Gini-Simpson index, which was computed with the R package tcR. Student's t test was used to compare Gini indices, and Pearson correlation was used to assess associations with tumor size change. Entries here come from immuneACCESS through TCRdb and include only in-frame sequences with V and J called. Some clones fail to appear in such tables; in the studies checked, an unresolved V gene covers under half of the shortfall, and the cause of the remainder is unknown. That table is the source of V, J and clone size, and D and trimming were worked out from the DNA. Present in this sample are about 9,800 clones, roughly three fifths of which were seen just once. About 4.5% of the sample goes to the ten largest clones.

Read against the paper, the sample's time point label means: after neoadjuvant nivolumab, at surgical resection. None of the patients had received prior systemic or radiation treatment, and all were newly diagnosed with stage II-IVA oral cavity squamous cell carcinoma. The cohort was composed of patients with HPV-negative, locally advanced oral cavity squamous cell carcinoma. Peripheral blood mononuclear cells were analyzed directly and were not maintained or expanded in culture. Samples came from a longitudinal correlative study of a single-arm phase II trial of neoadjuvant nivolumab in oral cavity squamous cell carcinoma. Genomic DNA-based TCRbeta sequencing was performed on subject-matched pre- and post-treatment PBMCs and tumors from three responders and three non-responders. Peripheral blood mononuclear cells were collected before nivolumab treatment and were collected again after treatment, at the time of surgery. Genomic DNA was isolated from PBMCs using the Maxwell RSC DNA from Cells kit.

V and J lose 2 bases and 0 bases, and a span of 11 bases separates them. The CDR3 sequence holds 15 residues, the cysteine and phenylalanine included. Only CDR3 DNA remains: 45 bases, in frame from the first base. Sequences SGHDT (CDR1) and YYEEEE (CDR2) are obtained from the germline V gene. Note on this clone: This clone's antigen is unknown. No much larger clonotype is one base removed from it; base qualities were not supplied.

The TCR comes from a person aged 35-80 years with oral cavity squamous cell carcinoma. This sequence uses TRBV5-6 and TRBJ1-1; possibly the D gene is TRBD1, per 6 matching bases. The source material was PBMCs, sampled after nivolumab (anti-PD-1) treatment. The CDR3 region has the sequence CASSFRGALNTEAFF. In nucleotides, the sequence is TGTGCCAGCAGCTTCAGGGGCGCTTTGAACACTGAAGCTTTCTTT. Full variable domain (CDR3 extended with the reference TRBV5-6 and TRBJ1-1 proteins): DAGVTQSPTHLIKTRGQQVTLRCSPKSGHDTVSWYQQALGQGPQFIFQYYEEEERQRGNFPDRFSGHQFPNYSSELNVNALLLGDSALYLCASSFRGALNTEAFFGQGTRLTVV.